This T cell receptor beta chain emerged from a study of T cells in Graves' hyperthyroidism and ophthalmopathy. Study information: Blood was drawn when the patient was first diagnosed and still untreated. Whole-study findings and limits: In the blood, most expanded thyroid clonotypes above 0.001 appeared as well.

Regions amplified from RNA transcripts were the TCR beta CDR3 regions. A set of HTBI primers served as the primers for a first-round RT-PCR of the TCR CDR3. TCRdb re-derived calls from the multiplex PCR reads in MiXCR, one entry per CDR3 protein. Altogether about 400,000 distinct CDR3 sequences are present, roughly 13% being singletons, with the ten largest covering about 5%. This clonotype was seen at least ten times. Its antigen is unidentified. Exclusions: uncontrolled infection, other autoimmune disease, pregnancy, lactation. V lost 0 bases, J lost 5 bases, and 13 bases lay in between. Germline V lookup: CDR1 DFQATT, CDR2 SNEGSKA (reference sequence). CDR3 size: 14 residues.

This rearrangement joins TRBV20-1 to TRBJ1-2; tentative D call: TRBD1 (6 bases). Material: blood. The TCR was taken from a woman aged 18-29 years with Graves' hyperthyroidism. Here the CDR3 reads CSARDLQGGYGYTF. The CDR3 DNA follows: TGCAGTGCTAGAGATCTACAGGGTGGATATGGCTACACCTTC.